Each of the 20 T cell receptor delta chains below was sequenced from the same sample in a study of Vδ1+ human thymocytes (dated by TCRdb to 2017 to 2018). Findings and caveats that apply to the study as a whole: Thymic TRG and TRD repertoires appeared highly polyclonal with Gaussian CDR3 length distributions, unlike oligoclonal peripheral blood repertoires.

TCRdb records Illumina MiSeq as the sequencer. RNA extraction was performed with the RNeasy mini kit, and reverse transcription was done with Superscript III. Multiplex PCR was used to generate CDR3 amplicons, with pooled V-gene forward primers and a constant-region reverse primer carrying Illumina adaptor overhangs. TCRdb reprocessed the public reads with the caller CATT; rows with the same DNA were merged afterwards. The sample records fewer than 90,000 delta-chain clones, about 35% of which are singletons. Jointly, the top ten make up roughly 0.25% of the sample. These TCRs' antigens remain unknown. Sequenced sample: Vdelta1+ gamma-delta thymocytes from the thymus. What the cell subset or site label conveys for this sample: FACS-sorted CD3+ TCRalphabeta- TCRVdelta1+ TCRVdelta2- thymocytes. The receptor set was obtained from a boy in the first two years of life who had congenital heart surgery.

The genes are TRDV1 and TRDJ1; 9 bases map to TRDD3. This CDR3 region has 19 residues. Germline V lookup: CDR1 TSWWSYY, CDR2 QGS. J lost 3 bases, V lost 0 bases, and 14 bases had no gene match. CDR3 protein: CALGELPIGGYFPPDKLIF. The CDR3 DNA is TGTGCTCTTGGGGAACTTCCAATTGGGGGATATTTTCCCCCCGATAAACTCATCTTT.

The chain couples TRDV1 to TRDJ1; weak D call: TRDD2 (5 bases). With 0 bases removed from V and 8 bases from J, the gap between germline ends came to 25 bases. Germline lookup yields CDR1 TSWWSYY and CDR2 QGS. The CDR3 runs to 18 residues. The CDR3 bases are TGTGCTCTTGGGGAACTCGGATCCTTCTCCCATTCAGCCTTGAAACTCATCTTT. It codes for CALGELGSFSHSALKLIF.

The genes are TRDV1 and TRDJ1; 12 bases are shared with TRDD3. The CDR3 is 20 amino acids. V was pared by 1 base and J by 0 bases, with 12 bases of the junction left unmatched. Germline loops: CDR1 TSWWSYY, CDR2 QGS. In DNA form, the CDR3 reads TGTGCTCTTGGGGAACGTCCTTCTGGGGGATACGGGGCGTACACCGATAAACTCATCTTT. It translates to CALGERPSGGYGAYTDKLIF.

This rearrangement joins TRDV1 to TRDJ1; D ambiguous. The germline V and J ends were trimmed by 3 bases and 3 bases, with 8 bases remaining between them. The CDR3 totals 13 residues. Germline values: CDR1 TSWWSYY, CDR2 QGS. CDR3 sequence (DNA): TGTGCTCTTGGGGACTGCCTGCCCGATAAACTCATCTTT. This gives the protein CALGDCLPDKLIF.

This clone appeared a few times. The chain joins TRDV1 to TRDJ1; D is unclear. Per germline, CDR1 TSWWSYY and CDR2 QGS. The CDR3 extends over 14 amino acids. V lost 5 bases and J 7 bases, leaving 17 bases between the germline ends. The CDR3 sequence is CALGFRTTAGKLIF. The CDR3 region has the DNA TGTGCTCTTGGGTTCCGTACAACGGCCGGTAAACTCATCTTT.

This rearrangement joins TRDV1 to TRDJ1; D is ambiguous. This CDR3 spans 17 amino acids. With 4 bases removed from V and 1 base from J, the gap between germline ends came to 19 bases. Germline assignment: CDR1 TSWWSYY and CDR2 QGS. The CDR3 nucleotides read TGTGCTCTTGGGGGATTCCCGCCACCCTCGGCCACCGATAAACTCATCTTT. Translation: CALGGFPPPSATDKLIF.

In this sample, this clone turned up a few times. This chain joins TRDV2 and TRDJ2; the match to TRDD3 covers 7 bases. This CDR3 contains 17 residues. In germline, CDR1 is GEAIGNYY, CDR2 EKD. V gave up 3 bases and J gave up 8 bases; unmatched junction bases: 17. CDR3 loop: CACDRHYWGLRAAQLFF. DNA of the CDR3: TGTGCCTGTGACCGACACTACTGGGGCCTTAGGGCGGCACAACTCTTCTTT.

This clone has just a few counts. V and J are TRDV1 and TRDJ1; D might be TRDD3 (5 bases). Germline V gene lookup returns CDR1 TSWWSYY and CDR2 QGS. CDR3 length: 19 amino acids. Trimming removed 0 bases at V and 5 bases at J, with 25 bases between. The chain's CDR3 is CALGELTGIPGEDRDKLIF. CDR3 in DNA: TGTGCTCTTGGGGAACTTACGGGCATCCCAGGGGAGGACCGGGATAAACTCATCTTT.

This clone showed up just a few times. The chain recombines TRDV1 with TRDJ1; D tentatively fits TRDD2 or TRDD3 (6 bases each). Looked up from germline, CDR1 is TSWWSYY and CDR2 is QGS. V lost 4 bases, J lost 3 bases, and 24 bases lay in between. The CDR3 runs 18 residues. CDR3 region: CALGVLPLRRGCSDKLIF. The CDR3 DNA reads TGTGCTCTTGGGGTCCTTCCCCTACGCCGGGGATGTTCCGATAAACTCATCTTT.

This clone was detected only a few times. At the DNA level, this CDR3 is encoded by other sequences in the same sample as well. The chain employs TRDV1 and TRDJ1; 13 nucleotides match TRDD3. CDR1 and CDR2 (germline): TSWWSYY, QGS. J lost 0 bases, V lost 0 bases, and 22 bases had no gene match. The CDR3 totals 24 residues. DNA for the CDR3: TGTGCTCTTGGGGAACTACCACCTACCCACTACTGGGGGATACGCCCCCCGTACACCGATAAACTCATCTTT. Translated: CALGELPPTHYWGIRPPYTDKLIF.

The chain is built from TRDV1 and TRDJ1, with 12 bases that match TRDD3. Trimming at V came to 1 base and at J to 6 bases, leaving 9 bases not matched to a gene. Germline lookup yields CDR1 TSWWSYY and CDR2 QGS. The CDR3 sequence is 17 residues long. In DNA, the CDR3 is TGTGCTCTTGGGGAACAAACCGTACTGGGGGATACTAATAAACTCATCTTT. Translation gives CALGEQTVLGDTNKLIF.

This clone was counted a few times. The V gene is TRDV1, the J gene TRDJ1; D might be TRDD3 (5 bases). The CDR3 runs to 20 residues. V shed 6 bases and J shed 0 bases, with 29 bases lying between them. Germline V gives CDR1 TSWWSYY, CDR2 QGS. The CDR3 protein is CALGPPLGHFTVGYTDKLIF. CDR3 bases: TGTGCTCTTGGCCCGCCCCTGGGCCATTTTACTGTAGGGTACACCGATAAACTCATCTTT.

This clone has only a few counts. The chain uses TRDV1 and TRDJ1; TRDD3 aligns across 7 bases. Germline V gene sequence: CDR1 TSWWSYY, CDR2 QGS. The CDR3 is 20 amino acids. Trimming took 5 bases from V and 0 from J; bases not matched to a gene: 21. This CDR3 reads CALGLRPNTVLGIYTDKLIF. The CDR3 nucleotides read TGTGCTCTTGGGCTTCGGCCGAACACCGTACTGGGGATTTACACCGATAAACTCATCTTT.

On this clone itself: Just one base apart from a much larger clone, this may be a read error. V usage is TRDV2 and J usage is TRDJ1; tentatively, D is TRDD2 (9 bases). With 4 bases removed from V and 0 bases from J, the gap between germline ends came to 29 bases. Germline CDR1 is GEAIGNYY and CDR2 is EKD. This CDR3 has 20 amino acids. The CDR3 nucleotides are TGTGCCTGTGATCCTTCCTACTGCGAGGGATACGGGTTTTACACCGATAAACTCATCTTT. As protein: CACDPSYCEGYGFYTDKLIF.

This clone turned up a few times. The V call is TRDV1, the J call TRDJ1, with 9 bases matching TRDD3. This CDR3 contains 18 residues. The ends lost 2 bases at V and 2 bases at J; junction bases unmatched: 12. From germline, CDR1 is TSWWSYY and CDR2 QGS. The CDR3 loop is CALGEYSGDTLFTDKLIF. The DNA for the CDR3 is TGTGCTCTTGGGGAATATTCTGGGGATACGCTTTTTACCGATAAACTCATCTTT.

This clone was seen more than once but under ten times. The chain recombines TRDV1 with TRDJ1, with 7 positions matching TRDD2. V gave up 4 bases and J gave up 5 bases; unmatched junction bases: 16. Looked up from germline, CDR1 is TSWWSYY and CDR2 is QGS. This CDR3 has 17 residues. The CDR3: CALGAPSFGSYGDKLIF. The CDR3 DNA is TGTGCTCTTGGGGCTCCTTCCTTCGGGTCCTACGGGGATAAACTCATCTTT.

Only a few counts were recorded for this clone. The chain employs TRDV1 and TRDJ1, with D possibly being TRDD3 (5 bases). V dropped 5 bases and J dropped 1 base, with 26 bases sitting between them. Germline CDR1 TSWWSYY, CDR2 QGS. The CDR3 spans 19 residues. CDR3 nucleotide sequence: TGTGCTCTTGGGAAGTTGATTCCCAACCCTAGGGGGGTCACCGATAAACTCATCTTT. It codes for CALGKLIPNPRGVTDKLIF.

The chain has TRDV1 and TRDJ1; 7 bases are a match to TRDD2. The germline gives CDR1 TSWWSYY, CDR2 QGS. Unmatched junction bases numbered 14, after V lost 1 base and J lost 3 bases. The CDR3 has 18 residues. The CDR3: CALGEPPFLTVGSDKLIF. Here the CDR3 DNA reads TGTGCTCTTGGGGAACCCCCCTTCCTTACGGTAGGTTCCGATAAACTCATCTTT.

A note on this clone: A read error may account for a junction end that differs from germline. The chain couples TRDV1 to TRDJ1; 9 nucleotides agree with TRDD3. Germline CDR1 TSWWSYY, CDR2 QGS. The CDR3 sequence is 19 residues long. The DNA of the CDR3 is TGTGCTGTTGGGGAACTCCCGGTTTTGAAGGTGGGGGATAGCGCCAAACTCATCTTT. Translation gives CAVGELPVLKVGDSAKLIF.

J is TRDJ1 and V is TRDV1, with TRDD3 identical over 7 bases. The J segment lost 0 bases and the V segment lost 3 bases, leaving 25 bases of the junction unmatched. Germline V gene data show CDR1 as TSWWSYY and CDR2 as QGS. CDR3 length: 22 amino acids. The CDR3 here is CALGDPRLPVLGMLADTDKLIF. CDR3 nucleotides: TGTGCTCTTGGGGACCCTCGGCTTCCCGTACTGGGGATGCTTGCGGACACCGATAAACTCATCTTT.